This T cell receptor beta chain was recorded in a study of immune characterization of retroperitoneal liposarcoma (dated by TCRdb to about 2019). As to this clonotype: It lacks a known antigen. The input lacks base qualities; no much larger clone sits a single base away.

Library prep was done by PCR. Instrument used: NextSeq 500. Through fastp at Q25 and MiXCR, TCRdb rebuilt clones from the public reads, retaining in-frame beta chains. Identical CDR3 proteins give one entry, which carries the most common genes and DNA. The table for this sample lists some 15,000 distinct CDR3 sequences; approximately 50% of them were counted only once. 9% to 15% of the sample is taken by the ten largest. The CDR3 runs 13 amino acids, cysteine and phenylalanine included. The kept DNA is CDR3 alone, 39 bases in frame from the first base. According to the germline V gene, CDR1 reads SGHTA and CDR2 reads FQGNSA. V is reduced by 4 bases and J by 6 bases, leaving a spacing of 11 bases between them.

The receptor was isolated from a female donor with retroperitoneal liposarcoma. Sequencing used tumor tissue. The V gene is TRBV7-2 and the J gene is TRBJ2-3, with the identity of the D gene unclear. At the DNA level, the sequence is TGTGCCAGCAGCTCCGCAGTTATGGATACGCAGTATTTT. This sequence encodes CASSSAVMDTQYF.